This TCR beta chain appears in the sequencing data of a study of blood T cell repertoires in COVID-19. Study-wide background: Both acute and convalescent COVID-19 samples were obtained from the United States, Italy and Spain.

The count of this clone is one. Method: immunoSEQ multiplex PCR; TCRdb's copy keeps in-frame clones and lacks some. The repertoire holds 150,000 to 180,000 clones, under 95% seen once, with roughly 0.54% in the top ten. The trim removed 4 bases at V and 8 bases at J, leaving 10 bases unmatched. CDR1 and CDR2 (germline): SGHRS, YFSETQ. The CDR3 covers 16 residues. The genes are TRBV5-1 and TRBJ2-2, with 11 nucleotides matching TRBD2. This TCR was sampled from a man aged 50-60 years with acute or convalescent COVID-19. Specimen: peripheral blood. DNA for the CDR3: TGCGCCAGCAGCGGACGGGGACTAGCGGCAAGGGGGGAGCTGTTTTTT. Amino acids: CASSGRGLAARGELFF.